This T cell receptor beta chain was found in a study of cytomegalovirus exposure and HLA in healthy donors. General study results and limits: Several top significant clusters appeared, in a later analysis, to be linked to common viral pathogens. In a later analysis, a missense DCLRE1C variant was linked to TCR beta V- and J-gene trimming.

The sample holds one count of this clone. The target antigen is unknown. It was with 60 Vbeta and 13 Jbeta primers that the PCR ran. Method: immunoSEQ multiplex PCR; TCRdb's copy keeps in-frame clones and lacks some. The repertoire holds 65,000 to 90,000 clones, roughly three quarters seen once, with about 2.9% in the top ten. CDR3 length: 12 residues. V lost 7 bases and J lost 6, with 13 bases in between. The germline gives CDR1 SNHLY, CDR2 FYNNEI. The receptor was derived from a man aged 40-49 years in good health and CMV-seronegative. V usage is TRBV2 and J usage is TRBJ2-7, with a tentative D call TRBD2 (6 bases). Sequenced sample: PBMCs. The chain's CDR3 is CASTKEGFEQYF. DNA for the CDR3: TGTGCCAGCACCAAGGAGGGGTTCGAGCAGTACTTC.